The present entry profiles one TCR beta chain with its context. Antigen specificity is unknown. Other DNA sequences in this specimen translate into the identical CDR3. The data are from a study of T cell responses to AZD1222 COVID-19 vaccine. Sequencing was performed with immunoSEQ multiplex PCR; in TCRdb, only in-frame clones are kept and a portion is missing. This table holds 140,000 or so clones, just over 85% found once. Points from the study as a whole: The reported proportion of spike-specific TCRs targeting unmutated variant regions was nearly half.

The CDR3 sequence is 13 residues long. The V and J ends lost 3 bases and 0 bases respectively, with 5 bases between them. The receptor was derived from an adult in good health. The sequencing here drew on peripheral blood, taken on day 0 of AZD1222 vaccination. The genes are TRBV12-3 or TRBV12-4 and TRBJ1-2, with D unclear. The CDR3 DNA reads TGTGCCAGCAGTTTGGGAGCTAACTATGGCTACACCTTC. This encodes CASSLGANYGYTF.